This note documents a single T cell receptor (beta chain) sequence. The source of the sample is a study of Ad26.COV2.S vaccination and SARS-CoV-2 variants. Clones were read by immunoSEQ multiplex PCR, and TCRdb kept only the in-frame ones, dropping some. This sample has about 39,000 clones; 83% occur once, and the top ten carry roughly half. This CDR3 spans 13 amino acids. The V end lost 7 bases, the J end lost 6 bases, and 12 bases lay between the germline ends. This clonotype was sampled from a human donor who had recovered from COVID-19. This specimen consisted of peripheral blood, obtained after recovery from COVID-19. This chain links TRBV12-3 or TRBV12-4 with TRBJ2-2, with D perhaps given as TRBD1 or TRBD2 (5 bases each). The CDR3 region has the DNA TGTGCCAGCAATAAACTGGGGGCCGGGGAGCTGTTTTTT. It yields the protein CASNKLGAGELFF.